This T cell receptor (beta chain) was captured in a study of blood T cell repertoires in COVID-19. About the study: Acute and convalescent COVID-19 specimens originated in the United States, Italy and Spain. The cDNA or gDNA used as material had been derived from T cells, B-cell-depleted T cells, or PBMCs.

As handled by the study authors: For nucleated cells, counts were estimated from reference gene primer amplification. Assay used: immunoSEQ multiplex PCR; TCRdb lists only in-frame clones, some missing. V, J and clone size reflect that table, while D and trimming were determined from the DNA. The repertoire holds around 64,000 clones, with 70% to 80% as singletons. The ends lost 6 bases at V and 11 bases at J; junction bases unmatched: 10. CDR1 MRHNA and CDR2 SNTAGT come from the germline V gene. The CDR3 is made up of 14 amino acids. This clonotype was sampled from a man in his 60s with acute or convalescent COVID-19. The J gene is TRBJ1-1, the V gene TRBV6-4, with 12 bases identical to TRBD1. What was sequenced was peripheral blood. As DNA, the CDR3 is TGTGCCAGCAGAGCCGGGACAGGGGGCATGAGGGCTTTCTTT. Translated, it gives CASRAGTGGMRAFF.